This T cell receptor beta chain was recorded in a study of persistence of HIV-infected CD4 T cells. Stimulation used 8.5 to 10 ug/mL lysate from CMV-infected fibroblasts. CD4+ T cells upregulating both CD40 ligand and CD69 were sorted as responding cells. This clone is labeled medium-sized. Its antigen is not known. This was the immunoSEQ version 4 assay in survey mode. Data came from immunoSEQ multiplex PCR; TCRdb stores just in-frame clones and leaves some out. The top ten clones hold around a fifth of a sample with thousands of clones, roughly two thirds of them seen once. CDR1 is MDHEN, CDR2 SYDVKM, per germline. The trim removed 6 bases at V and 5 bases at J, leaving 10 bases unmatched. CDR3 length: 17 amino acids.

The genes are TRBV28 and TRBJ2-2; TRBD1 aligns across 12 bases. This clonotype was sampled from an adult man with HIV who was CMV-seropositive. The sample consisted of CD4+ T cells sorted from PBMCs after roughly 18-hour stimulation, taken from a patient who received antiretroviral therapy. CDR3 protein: CASRRDRGREWTGELFF. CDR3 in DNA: TGTGCCAGCAGGCGGGACAGGGGGCGGGAGTGGACCGGGGAGCTGTTTTTT.